The source of this T cell receptor beta chain is a study of blood T cell repertoires in COVID-19. Produced via immunoSEQ multiplex PCR; TCRdb's table is partial and in-frame only. There are 200,000 to 250,000 clones in the sample; about four fifths occur only once, and about 4.6% lies in the top ten. This CDR3 spans 15 amino acids. In germline, CDR1 is SGHKS, CDR2 YYEKEE (reference sequence). J gave up 5 bases and V 3 bases, and 6 bases lay outside the gene matches. Sample: PBMCs or T cells enriched from blood (not recorded which). This chain links TRBV5-5 with TRBJ2-5; 11 bases agree with TRBD2. The TCR sequence derives from a woman aged 45 to 65 who had been exposed to COVID-19. The CDR3 nucleotides are TGTGCCAGCAGCTCAAGACTAGCGGGGTCCGAGACCCAGTACTTC. Its protein product is CASSSRLAGSETQYF.